The rows below give T cell receptor beta chains drawn from one sample of a study of identical twins. TCRdb re-analysed the 5' RACE reads in MiXCR, keeping a single row per CDR3 protein. The sample yields 1,800,000 or so distinct CDR3 sequences, about 32% seen once. Sequenced input: cord blood. The origin of the receptors is a newborn girl in good health. The CDR3 runs from the conserved cysteine through the conserved F or W. Each record gives: D gene, V gene, clone size, J gene, CDR3 DNA, CDR3 protein. The D gene is left open where the match is weak. Clone size is given for some rows only: seen once, a few or many times, or a class if the clone is expanded.

D: .
V: TRBV7-9
size: few
J: TRBJ2-3
DNA: TGTGCCAGCAGCTTAGGGCCCGTCGCGCCAGATACGCAGTATTTT
CDR3: CASSLGPVAPDTQYF

D: .
V: TRBV28
size: .
J: TRBJ2-3
DNA: TGTGCCAGCAGTTACCCCTTACTACTCATTAAGAGTCCCACAGATACGCAGTATTTT
CDR3: CASSYPLLLIKSPTDTQYF

D: .
V: TRBV7-2
size: few
J: TRBJ1-2
DNA: TGTGCCAGCAGCTTAGCGGAGGTGGGCGGCTACACCTTC
CDR3: CASSLAEVGGYTF

D: TRBD2
V: TRBV7-2
size: many
J: TRBJ2-1
DNA: TGTGCCAGCAGCTCCGGGACTAGCTCCTACAATGAGCAGTTCTTC
CDR3: CASSSGTSSYNEQFF

D: TRBD1
V: TRBV10-3
size: few
J: TRBJ1-5
DNA: TGTGCCATCAGTGAACAGGGGGCCTATAGCAATCAGCCCCAGCATTTT
CDR3: CAISEQGAYSNQPQHF

D: TRBD2
V: TRBV12-3/TRBV12-4
size: .
J: TRBJ2-1
DNA: TGTGCCAGCAGTTTGGCGGCTAGTTGGGGAGGGGATGAGCAGTTCTTC
CDR3: CASSLAASWGGDEQFF

D: TRBD2
V: TRBV27
size: few
J: TRBJ2-1
DNA: TGTGCCAGCAATTTTCTAGCGGGGGAGTCCTACAATGAGCAGTTCTTC
CDR3: CASNFLAGESYNEQFF

D: TRBD2
V: TRBV5-1
size: .
J: TRBJ2-1
DNA: TGCGCCAGCAGCCTACGCAGCGTTTTTAAGCGGGAGGGTTACAATGAGCAGTTCTTC
CDR3: CASSLRSVFKREGYNEQFF

D: TRBD1
V: TRBV7-8
size: .
J: TRBJ1-2
DNA: TGTGCCAGCAGCCCCGGACAGGGGGCGATGGGGTCTCGTGGCTACACCTTC
CDR3: CASSPGQGAMGSRGYTF

D: .
V: TRBV29-1
size: many
J: TRBJ1-2
DNA: TGCAGCGTTGAGGGGGGGACATACTATGGCTACACCTTC
CDR3: CSVEGGTYYGYTF

D: .
V: TRBV3-1
size: few
J: TRBJ2-7
DNA: TGTGCCAGCAGCCAAGTTCCGGGGTACTCCTACGAGCAGTACTTC
CDR3: CASSQVPGYSYEQYF

D: TRBD1
V: TRBV12-3/TRBV12-4
size: .
J: TRBJ2-4
DNA: TGTGCCAGCAGTTTAGTCGGGACAGGGAGGAGGGACATTCAGTACTTC
CDR3: CASSLVGTGRRDIQYF

D: .
V: TRBV29-1
size: .
J: TRBJ2-7
DNA: TGCAGCGTTGAAGCGGAGGGGAGGAGCTCCTACAATGAGCAGTACTTC
CDR3: CSVEAEGRSSYNEQYF

D: .
V: TRBV27
size: .
J: TRBJ1-5
DNA: TGTGCCAGCAGTATGGACGGGGGGGGCAATCAGCCCCAGCATTTT
CDR3: CASSMDGGGNQPQHF

D: TRBD1
V: TRBV20-1
size: once
J: TRBJ1-4
DNA: TGCAGTGCCGGACAGGGCCCGTCAACTAATGAAAAACTGTTTTTT
CDR3: CSAGQGPSTNEKLFF

D: .
V: TRBV5-1
size: few
J: TRBJ2-3
DNA: TGCGCCAGCAGCTTGGCGGCAGGGCCAGATACGCAGTATTTT
CDR3: CASSLAAGPDTQYF

D: .
V: TRBV29-1
size: .
J: TRBJ2-1
DNA: TGCAGCGGGGTTTTCCACAATGAGCAGTTCTTC
CDR3: CSGVFHNEQFF

D: .
V: TRBV5-1
size: .
J: TRBJ1-5
DNA: TGCGCCAGCAGCTTCTGGGGGGGCGATCAGCCCCAGCATTTT
CDR3: CASSFWGGDQPQHF

D: TRBD2
V: TRBV12-3/TRBV12-4
size: .
J: TRBJ2-5
DNA: TGTGCCAGCAGTCTCGGGGGGGCTTACGAGACCCAGTACTTC
CDR3: CASSLGGAYETQYF

D: .
V: TRBV3-1
size: few
J: TRBJ2-7
DNA: TGTGCCAGCAGCCAAATCGGCCGGGAGCAGTACTTC
CDR3: CASSQIGREQYF

D: .
V: TRBV20-1
size: once
J: TRBJ2-1
DNA: TGCAGTGCTCGACCTAGCTTTCTGATTTACAATGAGCAGTTCTTC
CDR3: CSARPSFLIYNEQFF

D: TRBD2
V: TRBV7-9
size: few
J: TRBJ2-1
DNA: TGTGCCAGCAGCCGGCCTAGCGGGGGCTACAATGAGCAGTTCTTC
CDR3: CASSRPSGGYNEQFF

D: TRBD2
V: TRBV29-1
size: .
J: TRBJ2-1
DNA: TGCAGCGTTGTAAAGGGGACTAGCGGGGGCCACAATGAGCAGTTCTTC
CDR3: CSVVKGTSGGHNEQFF

D: .
V: TRBV5-1
size: once
J: TRBJ2-1
DNA: TGCGCCAGCAGCTTGGGTAAAGGGGCCTACAATGAGCAGTTCTTC
CDR3: CASSLGKGAYNEQFF

D: .
V: TRBV12-3/TRBV12-4
size: many
J: TRBJ2-3
DNA: TGTGCCAGCAGTTTAAGCGCAGGGGTCACAGATACGCAGTATTTT
CDR3: CASSLSAGVTDTQYF

D: .
V: TRBV7-9
size: few
J: TRBJ1-4
DNA: TGTGCCAGCAGCTTAGACGTAAATCTAGATCTGGATGAAAAACTGTTTTTT
CDR3: CASSLDVNLDLDEKLFF

D: .
V: TRBV27
size: .
J: TRBJ2-7
DNA: TGTGCCAGCAGTTTCGATAGTGGCTACGAGCAGTACTTC
CDR3: CASSFDSGYEQYF

D: TRBD2
V: TRBV27
size: once
J: TRBJ2-1
DNA: TGTGCCAGCAGTCTCCTGACTAGCGGGGGGGCCTACAATGAGCAGTTCTTC
CDR3: CASSLLTSGGAYNEQFF

D: .
V: TRBV6-5
size: .
J: TRBJ2-7
DNA: TGTGCCAGCAGTTCCGGACTCATAGTTAATGAGCAGTACTTC
CDR3: CASSSGLIVNEQYF

D: TRBD2
V: TRBV4-1
size: .
J: TRBJ2-7
DNA: TGCGCCAGCAGCCAAGAATTAGTAGCGGGGATATCCTACGAGCAGTACTTC
CDR3: CASSQELVAGISYEQYF

D: .
V: TRBV20-1
size: few
J: TRBJ2-3
DNA: TGCAGTGCTAGGAAGACAGGCCATAGCACAGATACGCAGTATTTT
CDR3: CSARKTGHSTDTQYF

D: TRBD2
V: TRBV5-1
size: few
J: TRBJ2-3
DNA: TGCGCCAGCAGCATACTAGCGGGGTACACAGATACGCAGTATTTT
CDR3: CASSILAGYTDTQYF

D: .
V: TRBV20-1
size: .
J: TRBJ1-1
DNA: TGCAGTGCTAGAACCCGAGTTAATACAGTTCACACTGAAGCTTTCTTT
CDR3: CSARTRVNTVHTEAFF

D: .
V: TRBV2
size: once
J: TRBJ1-2
DNA: TGTGCCTGTCTCAACGGGATAGGCTACACCTTC
CDR3: CACLNGIGYTF

D: TRBD2
V: TRBV10-1
size: many
J: TRBJ2-5
DNA: TGTGCCAGCAGCAGACTAGCGGAAGAGACCCAGTACTTC
CDR3: CASSRLAEETQYF

D: .
V: TRBV14
size: few
J: TRBJ1-5
DNA: TGTGCCAGCAGCCTTTCTTCGGGCCCGCCCCAGCATTTT
CDR3: CASSLSSGPPQHF